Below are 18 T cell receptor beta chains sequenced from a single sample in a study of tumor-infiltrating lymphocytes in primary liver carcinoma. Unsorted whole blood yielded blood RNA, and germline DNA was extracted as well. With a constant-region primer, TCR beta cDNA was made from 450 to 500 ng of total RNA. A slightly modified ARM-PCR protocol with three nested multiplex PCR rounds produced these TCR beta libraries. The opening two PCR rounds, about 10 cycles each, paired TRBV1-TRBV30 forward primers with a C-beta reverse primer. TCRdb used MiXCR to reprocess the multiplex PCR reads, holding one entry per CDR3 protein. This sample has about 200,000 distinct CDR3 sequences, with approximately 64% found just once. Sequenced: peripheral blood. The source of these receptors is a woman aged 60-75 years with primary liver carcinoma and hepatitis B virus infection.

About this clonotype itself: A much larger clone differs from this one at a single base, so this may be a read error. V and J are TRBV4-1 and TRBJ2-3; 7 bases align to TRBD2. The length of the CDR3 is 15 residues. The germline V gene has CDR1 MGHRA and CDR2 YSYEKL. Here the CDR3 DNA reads TGCGTCAGCGGATTGGGGCTAGCGGGCACAGATACGCAGTATTTT. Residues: CVSGLGLAGTDTQYF.

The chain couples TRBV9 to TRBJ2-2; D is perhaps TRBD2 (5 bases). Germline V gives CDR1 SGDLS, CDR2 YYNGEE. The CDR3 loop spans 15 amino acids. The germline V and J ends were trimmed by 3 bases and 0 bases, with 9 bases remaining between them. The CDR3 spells CASSGTATNTGELFF. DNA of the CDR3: TGTGCCAGCAGCGGGACTGCCACGAACACCGGGGAGCTGTTTTTT. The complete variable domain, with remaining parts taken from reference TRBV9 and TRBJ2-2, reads DSGVTQTPKHLITATGQRVTLRCSPRSGDLSVYWYQQSLDQGLQFLIQYYNGEERAKGNILERFSAQQFPDLHSELNLSSLELGDSALYFCASSGTATNTGELFFGEGSRLTVL.

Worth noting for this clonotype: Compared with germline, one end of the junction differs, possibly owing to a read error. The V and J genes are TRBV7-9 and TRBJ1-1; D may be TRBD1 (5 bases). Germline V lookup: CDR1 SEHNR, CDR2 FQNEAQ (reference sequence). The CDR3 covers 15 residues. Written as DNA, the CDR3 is TGTGCCAGCAACTTAGGGGCTGGGAGGAACACTGAAGCTTTCTTT. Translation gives CASNLGAGRNTEAFF. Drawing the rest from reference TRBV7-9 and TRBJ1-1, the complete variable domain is DTGVSQNPRHKITKRGQNVTFRCDPISEHNRLYWYRQTLGQGPEFLTYFQNEAQLEKSRLLSDRFSAERPKGSFSTLEIQRTEQGDSAMYLCASNLGAGRNTEAFFGQGTRLTVV.

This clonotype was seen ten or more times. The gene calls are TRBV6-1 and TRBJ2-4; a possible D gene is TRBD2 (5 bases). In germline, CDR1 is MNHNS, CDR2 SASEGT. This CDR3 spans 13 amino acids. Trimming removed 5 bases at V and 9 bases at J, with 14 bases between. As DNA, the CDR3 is TGTGCCAGCAGTAACGACTACTCAGGCATTCAGTACTTC. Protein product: CASSNDYSGIQYF.

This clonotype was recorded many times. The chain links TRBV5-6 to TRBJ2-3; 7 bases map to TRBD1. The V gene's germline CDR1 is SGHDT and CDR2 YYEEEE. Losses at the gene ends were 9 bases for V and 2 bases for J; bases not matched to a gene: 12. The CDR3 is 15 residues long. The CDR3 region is CATTYRQGPTDTQYF. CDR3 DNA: TGTGCCACCACCTACCGACAGGGCCCCACAGATACGCAGTATTTT.

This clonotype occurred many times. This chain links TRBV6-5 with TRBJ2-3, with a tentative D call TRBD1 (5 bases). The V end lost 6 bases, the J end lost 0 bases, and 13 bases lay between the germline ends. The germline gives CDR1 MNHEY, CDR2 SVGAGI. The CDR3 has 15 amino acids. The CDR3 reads CASSSTGTSTDTQYF. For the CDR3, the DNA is TGTGCCAGCAGCTCTACAGGAACTAGCACAGATACGCAGTATTTT.

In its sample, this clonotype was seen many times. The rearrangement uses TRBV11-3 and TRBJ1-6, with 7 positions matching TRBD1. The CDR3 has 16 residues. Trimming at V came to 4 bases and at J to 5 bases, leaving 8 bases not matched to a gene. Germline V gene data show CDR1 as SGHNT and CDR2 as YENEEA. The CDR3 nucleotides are TGTGCCAGCAGCTCAACACGGGACAGCGATAATTCACCCCTCCACTTT. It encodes CASSSTRDSDNSPLHF.

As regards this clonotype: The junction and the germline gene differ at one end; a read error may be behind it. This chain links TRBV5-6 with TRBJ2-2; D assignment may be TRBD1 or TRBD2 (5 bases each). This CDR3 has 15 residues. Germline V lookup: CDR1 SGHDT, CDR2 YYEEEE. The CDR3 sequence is CASSLGWTPTGEMFF. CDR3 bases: TGTGCCAGCAGCTTGGGGTGGACACCAACCGGGGAGATGTTTTTT.

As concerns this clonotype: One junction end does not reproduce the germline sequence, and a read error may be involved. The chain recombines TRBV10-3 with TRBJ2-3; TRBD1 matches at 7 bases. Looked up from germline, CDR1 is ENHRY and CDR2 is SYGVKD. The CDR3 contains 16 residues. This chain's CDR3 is CAISERQGRGTVTQYF. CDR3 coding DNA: TGTGCCATCAGCGAAAGACAGGGAAGGGGCACAGTTACGCAGTATTTT.

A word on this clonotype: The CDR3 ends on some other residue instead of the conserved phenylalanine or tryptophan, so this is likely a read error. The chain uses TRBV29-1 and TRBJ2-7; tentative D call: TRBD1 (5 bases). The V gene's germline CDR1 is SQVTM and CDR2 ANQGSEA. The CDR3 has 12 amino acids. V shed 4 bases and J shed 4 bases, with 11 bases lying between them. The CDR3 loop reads CSVGYRQYEQYL. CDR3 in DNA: TGCAGCGTTGGATACAGGCAGTACGAGCAGTACTTA.

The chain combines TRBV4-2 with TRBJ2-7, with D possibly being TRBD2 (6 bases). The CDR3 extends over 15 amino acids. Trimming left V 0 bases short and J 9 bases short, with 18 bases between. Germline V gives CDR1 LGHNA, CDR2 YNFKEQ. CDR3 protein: CASSQEQVGLEGQYF. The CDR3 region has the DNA TGTGCCAGCAGCCAAGAACAGGTTGGACTGGAGGGGCAGTACTTC.

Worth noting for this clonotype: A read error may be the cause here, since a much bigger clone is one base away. The CDR3 reads CASTLWDSPSLGYTF. CDR3 in DNA: TGTGCCAGCACCCTATGGGACAGCCCGTCTTTAGGCTACACCTTC. V gene TRBV5-8 combines with J gene TRBJ1-2; 7 bases match TRBD1. Trimming at V came to 6 bases and at J to 8 bases, leaving 16 bases not matched to a gene. Germline V gene data show CDR1 as SGHTS and CDR2 as YDEGEE. The CDR3 loop spans 15 amino acids.

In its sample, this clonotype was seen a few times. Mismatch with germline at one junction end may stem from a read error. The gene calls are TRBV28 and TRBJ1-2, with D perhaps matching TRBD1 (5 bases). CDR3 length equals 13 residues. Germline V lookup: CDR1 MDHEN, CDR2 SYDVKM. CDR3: CACSSDSLYGYTF. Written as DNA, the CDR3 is TGTGCCTGCAGTTCTGACAGCCTCTATGGCTACACCTTC.

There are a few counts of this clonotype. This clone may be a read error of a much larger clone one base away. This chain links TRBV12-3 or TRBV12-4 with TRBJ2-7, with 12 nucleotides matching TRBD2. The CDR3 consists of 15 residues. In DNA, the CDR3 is TGTGCCGGCAGTAGGACTAGCGGGAAGACCGGCGAGCAGTACTTC. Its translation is CAGSRTSGKTGEQYF.

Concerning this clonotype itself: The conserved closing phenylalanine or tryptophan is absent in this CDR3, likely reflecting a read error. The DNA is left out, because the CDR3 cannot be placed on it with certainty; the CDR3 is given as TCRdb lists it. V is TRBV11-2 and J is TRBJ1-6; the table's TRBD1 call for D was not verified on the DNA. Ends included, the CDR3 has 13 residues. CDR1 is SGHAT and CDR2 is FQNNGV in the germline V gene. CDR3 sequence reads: CAGSLGLNSPLHL.

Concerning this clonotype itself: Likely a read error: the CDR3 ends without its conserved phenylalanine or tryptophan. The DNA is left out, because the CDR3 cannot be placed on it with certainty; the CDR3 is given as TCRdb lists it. The CDR3 reads CASSLDRANGYEQHL. The chain carries TRBV11-3 and TRBJ2-7. Germline CDR1 and CDR2: SGHNT and YENEEA. The CDR3 is 15 amino acids long, termini counted.

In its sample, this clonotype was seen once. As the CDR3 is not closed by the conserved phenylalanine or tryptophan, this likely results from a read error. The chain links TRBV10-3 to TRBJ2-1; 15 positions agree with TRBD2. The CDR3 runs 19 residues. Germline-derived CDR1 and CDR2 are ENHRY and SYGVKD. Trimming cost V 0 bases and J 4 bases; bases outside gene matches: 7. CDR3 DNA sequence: TGTGCCATCAGTGAGTCGAGGACTAGCGGGAGGGTAGGATACAATGAGCAGTTCTTA. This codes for CAISESRTSGRVGYNEQFL.

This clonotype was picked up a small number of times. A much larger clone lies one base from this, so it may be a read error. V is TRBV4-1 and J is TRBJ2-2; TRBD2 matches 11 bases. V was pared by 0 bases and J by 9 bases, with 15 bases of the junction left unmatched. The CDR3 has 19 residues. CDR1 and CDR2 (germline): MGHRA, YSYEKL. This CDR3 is CASSQDTLVAGGPGRELFF. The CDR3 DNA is TGCGCCAGCAGCCAAGATACGCTGGTAGCGGGAGGGCCCGGCAGGGAGCTGTTTTTT.